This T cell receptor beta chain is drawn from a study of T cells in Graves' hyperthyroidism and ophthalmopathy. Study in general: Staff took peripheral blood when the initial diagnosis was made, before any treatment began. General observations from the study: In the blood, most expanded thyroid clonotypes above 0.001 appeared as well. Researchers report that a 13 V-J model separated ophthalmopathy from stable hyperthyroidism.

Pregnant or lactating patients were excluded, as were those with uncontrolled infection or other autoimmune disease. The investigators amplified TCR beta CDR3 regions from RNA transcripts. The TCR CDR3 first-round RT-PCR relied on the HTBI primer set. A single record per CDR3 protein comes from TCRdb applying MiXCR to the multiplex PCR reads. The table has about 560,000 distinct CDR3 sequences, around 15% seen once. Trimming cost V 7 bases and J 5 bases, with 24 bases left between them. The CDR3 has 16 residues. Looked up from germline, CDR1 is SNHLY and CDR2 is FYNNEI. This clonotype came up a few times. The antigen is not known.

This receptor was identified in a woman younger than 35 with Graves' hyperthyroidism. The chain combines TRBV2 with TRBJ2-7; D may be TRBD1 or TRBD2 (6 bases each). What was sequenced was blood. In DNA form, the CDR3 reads TGTGCCAGCAAGCCCCTAGGGGGGACCGAGGGGGACGAGCAGTACTTC. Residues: CASKPLGGTEGDEQYF.